The 12 T cell receptor beta chains below come from one sample, sequenced in a study of T cells after yellow fever vaccination. MiXCR, applied by TCRdb to the 5' RACE reads, yields one record per CDR3 protein. This table holds 250,000 or so distinct CDR3 sequences, 6% to 7.5% found once. The specimen was CD4+ T cells sorted from PBMCs, collected 15 days after the yellow fever booster vaccination. Source of these receptors: a man aged 30 to 39 who received the YFV17D yellow fever vaccine.

The chain links TRBV5-1 to TRBJ1-6; D call uncertain. This CDR3 has 14 residues. From germline, CDR1 is SGHRS and CDR2 YFSETQ. The V end was cut by 0 bases, the J end by 5 bases, with 6 bases between. CDR3 DNA: TGCGCCAGCAGCTTGGAACGGAATAATTCACCCCTCCACTTT. This gives the protein CASSLERNNSPLHF.

The table lists this clonotype with many counts. The chain is built from TRBV10-3 and TRBJ2-5, with TRBD1 matching over 11 bases. Germline CDR1 reads ENHRY; CDR2 reads SYGVKD. The CDR3 has 16 amino acids. The J segment lost 5 bases and the V segment lost 4 bases, leaving 9 bases of the junction unmatched. Here the CDR3 DNA reads TGTGCCATCAGTGGTGTCGGACAGGGGGCTTGGGAGACCCAGTACTTC. Residues: CAISGVGQGAWETQYF.

Many counts were recorded for this clonotype. The chain is built from TRBV7-9 and TRBJ2-2; TRBD1 agrees at 8 bases. Germline values: CDR1 SEHNR, CDR2 FQNEAQ (reference sequence). Germline trimming cut 1 base from V and 4 bases from J; bases unmatched to any gene: 2. The CDR3 consists of 15 residues. CDR3 in amino acids: CASSLGQGSTGELFF. In DNA form, the CDR3 reads TGTGCCAGCAGCTTAGGACAGGGGTCCACCGGGGAGCTGTTTTTT.

This clonotype was detected only once. The chain combines TRBV5-6 with TRBJ2-1, with D tentatively TRBD2 (5 bases). Germline-derived CDR1 and CDR2 are SGHDT and YYEEEE. The CDR3 is made up of 13 amino acids. The V end lost 8 bases, the J end lost 3 bases, and 12 bases lay between the germline ends. CDR3 bases: TGTGCCAGGGCCCCCGGACTCTACAATGAGCAGTTCTTC. It encodes CARAPGLYNEQFF.

This clonotype was counted a few times. The J gene is TRBJ1-1, the V gene TRBV20-1; 8 bases agree with TRBD1. The CDR3 has 15 residues. Germline lookup yields CDR1 DFQATT and CDR2 SNEGSKA (reference sequence). The chain's CDR3 is CGAHRQGQANTEAFF. In nucleotides, the CDR3 is TGCGGGGCTCATCGACAGGGGCAAGCGAACACTGAAGCTTTCTTT.

The chain has TRBV29-1 and TRBJ2-3, with 9 positions matching TRBD1. The CDR3 length is 14 residues. V lost 6 bases and J lost 3; bases outside the gene matches: 7. Germline loops: CDR1 SQVTM, CDR2 ANQGSEA. The CDR3 DNA follows: TGCAGCGTCGAGGGACAGGGTGGGACAGATACGCAGTATTTT. Translated, it gives CSVEGQGGTDTQYF.

This chain uses TRBV11-2 with TRBJ2-1; D perhaps matches TRBD2 (5 bases). Germline CDR1 and CDR2: SGHAT and FQNNGV. V lost 4 bases to trimming and J lost 8 bases, with 21 bases between them. The CDR3 consists of 16 residues. CDR3 amino acids: CASSSSLTGSADEQFF. CDR3 bases: TGTGCCAGCAGCTCATCCTTGACGGGATCGGCCGATGAGCAGTTCTTC.

This clonotype turned up a few times. The CDR3 sequence: CASSLPIQTSGSRTEQYF. The CDR3 nucleotides read TGTGCCAGCAGCCTTCCAATACAGACTAGCGGGAGTAGGACCGAGCAGTACTTC. The chain joins TRBV14 to TRBJ2-7, with 12 bases aligning to TRBD2. This CDR3 region has 18 residues. V shed 4 bases, J shed 6 bases, and the junction held 16 bases outside the gene matches. Germline assignment: CDR1 SGHDN and CDR2 FVKESK.

This clonotype was counted between two and nine times. The V and J genes are TRBV20-1 and TRBJ2-7; TRBD2 agrees at 9 bases. Germline lookup yields CDR1 DFQATT and CDR2 SNEGSKA (reference sequence). The CDR3 spans 15 residues. Losses at the gene ends were 2 bases for V and 2 bases for J; bases not matched to a gene: 7. The CDR3: CSARSLAGIAYEQYF. The CDR3 DNA is TGCAGTGCTAGATCCCTAGCGGGGATCGCCTACGAGCAGTACTTC.

This clonotype was observed at least ten times. This chain joins TRBV5-1 and TRBJ2-3; 10 bases line up with TRBD2. CDR3 size: 18 residues. V trimming: 1 base; J trimming: 6 bases; junction bases outside the gene matches: 14. The V gene's germline CDR1 is SGHRS and CDR2 YFSETQ. The CDR3 loop is CASSLTPPVAGGGDTQYF. CDR3 sequence (DNA): TGCGCCAGCAGCTTGACCCCTCCAGTAGCGGGAGGAGGGGATACGCAGTATTTT.

This chain links TRBV12-3 or TRBV12-4 with TRBJ1-5, with 7 bases matching TRBD1. This CDR3 has 17 amino acids. V gave up 3 bases and J gave up 3 bases; unmatched junction bases: 11. The chain's CDR3 is CASSFPGRGLDNQPQHF. In DNA form, the CDR3 reads TGTGCCAGCAGTTTCCCGGGGAGGGGGCTAGACAATCAGCCCCAGCATTTT.

This clonotype appeared a few times. This chain links TRBV27 with TRBJ1-6; D not resolved. Trimming pared 8 bases from V and 9 bases from J, leaving 14 bases between. Germline CDR1 MNHEY, CDR2 SMNVEV (reference sequence). This CDR3 region has 13 residues. The CDR3 loop reads CASRRPMPSPLHF. The CDR3 DNA sequence: TGTGCCAGCCGTCGACCAATGCCTTCACCCCTCCACTTT.